This is a list of T cell receptor beta chains from one sample in a study of glioma-infiltrating T cells. MiXCR, run by TCRdb on the multiplex PCR reads, gives a single entry per CDR3 protein. The sample includes 400,000 or so distinct CDR3 sequences, about 40% of them seen just once. The sequenced material came from glioma tissue, nonneoplastic brain tissue, or PBMCs (not recorded which). These receptor sequences come from a human donor with low-grade glioma or glioblastoma, undergoing nonglioma brain surgery, or in good health (not recorded which). Each CDR3 is given with its conserved first and last residue. Each record gives: clone size, D gene, V gene, J gene, CDR3 protein, CDR3 DNA. D genes are given only for firm matches. For some rows the clone size is stated as once, few or many, or as a class when expanded; others skip it.

size: many; D: NA; V: TRBV27; J: TRBJ2-1; CDR3: CAASPVVSGPNNEQFF; DNA: TGTGCCGCCAGTCCTGTGGTAAGCGGTCCCAACAATGAGCAGTTCTTC
size: many; D: TRBD1; V: TRBV6-1; J: TRBJ2-7; CDR3: CASSFDPGQGNEQYF; DNA: TGTGCCAGCAGTTTCGACCCCGGACAGGGGAACGAGCAGTACTTC
size: few; D: TRBD2; V: TRBV14; J: TRBJ2-7; CDR3: CASSLLAGTSYEQYF; DNA: TGTGCCAGCAGCCTACTAGCGGGGACCTCCTACGAGCAGTACTTC
size: few; D: NA; V: TRBV6-5; J: TRBJ2-7; CDR3: CASSYERHSYEQYF; DNA: TGTGCCAGCAGTTACGAGCGGCACTCCTACGAGCAGTACTTC
size: once; D: NA; V: TRBV5-4; J: TRBJ2-7; CDR3: CASSLAPLVAYEQYF; DNA: TGTGCCAGCAGCTTGGCTCCCCTTGTAGCCTACGAGCAGTACTTC
size: NA; D: TRBD1; V: TRBV4-2; J: TRBJ1-4; CDR3: CASSQGVGGTNEKLFF; DNA: TGTGCCAGCAGCCAAGGGGTAGGGGGCACAAATGAAAAACTGTTTTTT
size: NA; D: TRBD2; V: TRBV19; J: TRBJ2-1; CDR3: CASSVGLAGDNEQFF; DNA: TGTGCCAGTAGTGTCGGACTAGCGGGAGACAATGAGCAGTTCTTC
size: few; D: NA; V: TRBV20-1; J: TRBJ1-4; CDR3: CSARIPGGREKLFF; DNA: TGCAGTGCTAGGATCCCCGGGGGCAGAGAAAAACTGTTTTTT
size: NA; D: TRBD2; V: TRBV19; J: TRBJ2-1; CDR3: CASSINRLAGKYNEQFF; DNA: TGTGCCAGTAGTATAAACCGACTAGCGGGAAAATACAATGAGCAGTTCTTC
size: few; D: TRBD2; V: TRBV7-3; J: TRBJ2-7; CDR3: CASSFAGGPYEQYF; DNA: TGTGCCAGCAGCTTCGCGGGAGGGCCCTACGAGCAGTACTTC
size: few; D: NA; V: TRBV7-2; J: TRBJ2-5; CDR3: CASSLQMETQYF; DNA: TGTGCCAGCAGCTTACAGATGGAGACCCAGTACTTC
size: NA; D: TRBD2; V: TRBV6-2/TRBV6-3; J: TRBJ2-3; CDR3: CASSHLAGVADTQYF; DNA: TGTGCCAGCAGCCATCTAGCGGGGGTAGCAGATACGCAGTATTTT
size: NA; D: TRBD2; V: TRBV27; J: TRBJ2-3; CDR3: CASSFLGLADKQYF; DNA: TGTGCCAGCAGCTTCTTAGGACTAGCAGATAAGCAGTATTTT
size: NA; D: NA; V: TRBV5-1; J: TRBJ2-1; CDR3: CASSTSLHEQFF; DNA: TGCGCCAGCAGCACTAGCCTCCATGAGCAGTTCTTC
size: once; D: TRBD1; V: TRBV7-7; J: TRBJ1-1; CDR3: CASSPGTGRDTEAFF; DNA: TGCGCCAGCAGCCCGGGGACAGGGAGGGACACTGAAGCTTTCTTT
size: many; D: TRBD1; V: TRBV6-2/TRBV6-3; J: TRBJ2-3; CDR3: CASRDRGLVTDTQYF; DNA: TGTGCCAGCCGCGACAGGGGGCTTGTCACAGATACGCAGTATTTT
size: NA; D: TRBD1; V: TRBV6-9; J: TRBJ2-7; CDR3: CASSYLPPGRGHEQYF; DNA: TGTGCCAGCAGTTACTTACCCCCCGGCAGGGGGCACGAGCAGTACTTC
size: few; D: NA; V: TRBV28; J: TRBJ1-1; CDR3: CASSLFRQGDTEAFF; DNA: TGTGCCAGCAGTTTATTTAGGCAGGGAGACACTGAAGCTTTCTTT
size: NA; D: NA; V: TRBV7-2; J: TRBJ1-6; CDR3: CASSLRRTNSPLHF; DNA: TGTGCCAGCAGCCTCAGACGGACCAATTCACCCCTCCACTTT
size: NA; D: TRBD2; V: TRBV20-1; J: TRBJ2-5; CDR3: CSARDGPAGFQETQYF; DNA: TGCAGTGCTAGAGATGGGCCAGCGGGATTCCAAGAGACCCAGTACTTC
size: NA; D: TRBD2; V: TRBV4-3; J: TRBJ2-4; CDR3: CASSQSQGGLGKNIQYF; DNA: TGCGCCAGCAGCCAATCGCAGGGAGGGTTAGGCAAAAACATTCAGTACTTC
size: few; D: NA; V: TRBV7-6; J: TRBJ2-7; CDR3: CASSLDVGIVPYEQYF; DNA: TGTGCCAGCAGCTTAGATGTCGGGATCGTTCCCTACGAGCAGTACTTC
size: NA; D: TRBD2; V: TRBV7-2; J: TRBJ2-7; CDR3: CASSLVTSGYAYEQYF; DNA: TGTGCCAGCAGCTTAGTAACTAGCGGATACGCCTACGAGCAGTACTTC
size: once; D: NA; V: TRBV5-1; J: TRBJ1-1; CDR3: CASSLSTQDVNTEAFF; DNA: TGCGCCAGCAGCTTGTCTACCCAAGATGTGAACACTGAAGCTTTCTTT
size: few; D: NA; V: TRBV6-1; J: TRBJ1-2; CDR3: CASSPRSDSDYGYTF; DNA: TGTGCCAGCAGTCCCCGATCGGATTCGGATTATGGCTACACCTTC
size: NA; D: TRBD2; V: TRBV7-3; J: TRBJ2-1; CDR3: CASSPSSGDEQFF; DNA: TGTGCCAGCAGCCCTTCTAGCGGCGATGAGCAGTTCTTC
size: NA; D: TRBD2; V: TRBV7-3; J: TRBJ2-1; CDR3: CANRPPGGVHEQFF; DNA: TGTGCCAACAGACCGCCGGGGGGGGTCCATGAGCAGTTCTTC
size: many; D: NA; V: TRBV20-1; J: TRBJ2-3; CDR3: CSARGGAGLTDTQYF; DNA: TGCAGTGCTAGAGGGGGAGCAGGGCTCACAGATACGCAGTATTTT
size: many; D: TRBD1; V: TRBV27; J: TRBJ1-2; CDR3: CASSPGTGGDYGYTF; DNA: TGTGCCAGCAGTCCCGGGACAGGGGGCGATTATGGCTACACCTTC
size: few; D: NA; V: TRBV3-1; J: TRBJ1-1; CDR3: CASSQGGGAFF; DNA: TGTGCCAGCAGCCAAGGCGGTGGGGCTTTCTTT
size: NA; D: NA; V: TRBV4-3; J: TRBJ1-5; CDR3: CASSQVAGGQPQHF; DNA: TGCGCCAGCAGCCAAGTGGCAGGAGGCCAGCCCCAGCATTTT
size: once; D: TRBD2; V: TRBV12-5; J: TRBJ2-3; CDR3: CASGPPGLADNTDPQYF; DNA: TGTGCTAGTGGTCCTCCGGGACTAGCCGATAACACAGATCCGCAGTATTTT
size: few; D: NA; V: TRBV20-1; J: TRBJ1-2; CDR3: CSARQSSRGVYTF; DNA: TGCAGTGCTAGACAGAGTTCGAGAGGTGTTTACACCTTC
size: few; D: TRBD2; V: TRBV29-1; J: TRBJ2-2; CDR3: CSVVAGGGNTGELFF; DNA: TGCAGCGTTGTAGCGGGAGGCGGGAACACCGGGGAGCTGTTTTTT
size: few; D: NA; V: TRBV10-3; J: TRBJ1-1; CDR3: CAISEWASNTEAFF; DNA: TGTGCCATCAGTGAATGGGCCTCGAACACTGAAGCTTTCTTT
size: few; D: TRBD1; V: TRBV28; J: TRBJ1-5; CDR3: CASSLWDRVVNQPQHF; DNA: TGTGCCAGCAGTTTATGGGACAGGGTAGTCAATCAGCCCCAGCATTTT
size: many; D: NA; V: TRBV6-1; J: TRBJ2-1; CDR3: CASSENGPEGGEQFF; DNA: TGTGCCAGCAGTGAAAACGGACCGGAGGGTGGTGAGCAGTTCTTC
size: few; D: TRBD1; V: TRBV25-1; J: TRBJ2-3; CDR3: CASSRDRLTDTQYF; DNA: TGTGCCAGCAGCCGGGACAGGTTAACAGATACGCAGTATTTT
size: many; D: TRBD1; V: TRBV20-1; J: TRBJ2-1; CDR3: CSAGDRGKYEQFF; DNA: TGCAGTGCTGGGGACAGGGGGAAGTATGAGCAGTTCTTC
size: few; D: NA; V: TRBV7-8; J: TRBJ2-1; CDR3: CASSLGLNEQFF; DNA: TGTGCCAGCAGCCTTGGACTCAATGAGCAGTTCTTC
size: few; D: NA; V: TRBV7-9; J: TRBJ1-2; CDR3: CASSSADRPQGYTF; DNA: TGTGCCAGCAGCTCCGCGGACCGTCCCCAGGGCTACACCTTC
size: NA; D: NA; V: TRBV4-1; J: TRBJ2-3; CDR3: CASSQEGWADTQYF; DNA: TGCGCCAGCAGCCAAGAGGGATGGGCAGATACGCAGTATTTT